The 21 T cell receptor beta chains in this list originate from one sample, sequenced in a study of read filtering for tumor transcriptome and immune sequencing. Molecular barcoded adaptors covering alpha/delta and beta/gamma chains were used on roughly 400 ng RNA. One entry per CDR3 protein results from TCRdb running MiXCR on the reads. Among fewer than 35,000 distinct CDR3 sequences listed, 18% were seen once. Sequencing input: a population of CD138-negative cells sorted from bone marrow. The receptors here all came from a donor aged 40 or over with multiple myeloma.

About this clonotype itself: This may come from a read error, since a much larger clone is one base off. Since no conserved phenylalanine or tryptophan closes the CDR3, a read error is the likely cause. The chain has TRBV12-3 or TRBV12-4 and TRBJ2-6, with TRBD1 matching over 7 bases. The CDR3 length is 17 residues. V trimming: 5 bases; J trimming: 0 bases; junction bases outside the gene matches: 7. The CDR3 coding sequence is TGTGCCAGCAGTGGGACAGCTACCTTCTCTGGGGCCAACGTCCTGACTCTC. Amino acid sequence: CASSGTATFSGANVLTL.

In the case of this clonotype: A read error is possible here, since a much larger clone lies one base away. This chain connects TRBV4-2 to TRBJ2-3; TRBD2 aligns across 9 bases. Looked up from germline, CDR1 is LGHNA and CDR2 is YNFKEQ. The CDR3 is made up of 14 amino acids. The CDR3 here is CASRGREGTDTRYF. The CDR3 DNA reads TGTGCCAGCAGAGGGCGGGAGGGCACAGATACGCGGTATTTT.

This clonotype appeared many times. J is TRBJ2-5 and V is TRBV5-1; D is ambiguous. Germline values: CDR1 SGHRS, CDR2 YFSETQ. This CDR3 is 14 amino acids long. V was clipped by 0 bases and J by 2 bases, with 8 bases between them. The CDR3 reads CASSLESKQETQYF. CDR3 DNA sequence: TGCGCCAGCAGCTTGGAAAGCAAGCAAGAGACCCAGTACTTC.

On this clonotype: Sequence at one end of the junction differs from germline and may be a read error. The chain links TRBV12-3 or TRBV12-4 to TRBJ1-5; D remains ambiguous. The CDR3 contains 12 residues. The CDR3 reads CVSSLVYQPQHF. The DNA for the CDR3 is TGTGTCAGCAGTTTGGTTTATCAGCCCCAGCATTTT.

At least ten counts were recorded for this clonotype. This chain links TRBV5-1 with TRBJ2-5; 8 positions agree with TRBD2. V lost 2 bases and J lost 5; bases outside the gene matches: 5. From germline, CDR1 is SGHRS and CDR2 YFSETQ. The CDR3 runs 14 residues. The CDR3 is CASSFGGAGETQYF. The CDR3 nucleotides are TGCGCCAGCAGCTTCGGGGGGGCCGGTGAGACCCAGTACTTC.

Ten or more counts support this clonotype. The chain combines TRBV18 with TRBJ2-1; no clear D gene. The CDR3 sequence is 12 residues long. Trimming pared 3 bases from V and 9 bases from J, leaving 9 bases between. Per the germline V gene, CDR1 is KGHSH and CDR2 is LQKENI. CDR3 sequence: CASSPAVGEQFF. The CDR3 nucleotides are TGTGCCAGCTCACCCGCGGTGGGTGAGCAGTTCTTC.

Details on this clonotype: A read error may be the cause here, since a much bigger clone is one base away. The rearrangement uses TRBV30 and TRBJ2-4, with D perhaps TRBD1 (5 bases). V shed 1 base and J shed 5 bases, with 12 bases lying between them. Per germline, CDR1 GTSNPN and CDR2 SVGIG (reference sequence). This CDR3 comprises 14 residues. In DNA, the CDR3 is TGTGCCTGGAGTGCGGCCAGGGCCGAAAACATTCAGTACTTC. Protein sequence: CAWSAARAENIQYF.

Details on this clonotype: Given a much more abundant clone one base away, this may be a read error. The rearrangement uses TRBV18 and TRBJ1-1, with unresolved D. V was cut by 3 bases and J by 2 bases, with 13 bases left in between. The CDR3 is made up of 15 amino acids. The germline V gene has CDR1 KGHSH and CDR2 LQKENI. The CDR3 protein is CASSPLRAGNTEAFF. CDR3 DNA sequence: TGTGCCAGCTCACCCTTGAGAGCTGGCAACACTGAAGCTTTCTTT.

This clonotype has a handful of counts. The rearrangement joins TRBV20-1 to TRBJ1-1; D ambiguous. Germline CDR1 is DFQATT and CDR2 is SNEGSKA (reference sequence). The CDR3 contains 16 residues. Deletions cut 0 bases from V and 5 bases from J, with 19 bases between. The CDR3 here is CSARDRMAGEGTEAFF. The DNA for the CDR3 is TGCAGTGCTAGAGATCGAATGGCCGGCGAGGGAACTGAAGCTTTCTTT.

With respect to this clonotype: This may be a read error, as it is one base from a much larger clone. DNA of the CDR3: TGCAGCGTTGAAGGGACCGCCTTCCGGGAAAACGAGCAGTACTTC. Its translation: CSVEGTAFRENEQYF. V is TRBV29-1 and J is TRBJ2-7; a weak D match, TRBD2 (5 bases). Trimming removed 1 base from V and 5 bases from J, with 18 bases in between. This CDR3 spans 15 amino acids. Germline V gene lookup returns CDR1 SQVTM and CDR2 ANQGSEA.

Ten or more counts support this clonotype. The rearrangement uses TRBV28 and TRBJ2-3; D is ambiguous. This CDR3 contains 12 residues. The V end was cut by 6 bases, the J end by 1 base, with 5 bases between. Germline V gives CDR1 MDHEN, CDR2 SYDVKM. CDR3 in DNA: TGTGCCAGCAGCGACCGCACAGATACGCAGTATTTT. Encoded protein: CASSDRTDTQYF.

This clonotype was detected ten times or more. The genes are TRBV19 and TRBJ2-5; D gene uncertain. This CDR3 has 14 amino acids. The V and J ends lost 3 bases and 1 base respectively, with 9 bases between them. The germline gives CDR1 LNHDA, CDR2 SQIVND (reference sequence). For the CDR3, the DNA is TGTGCCAGTAGTATTTACGTAGCCCAAGAGACCCAGTACTTC. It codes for CASSIYVAQETQYF.

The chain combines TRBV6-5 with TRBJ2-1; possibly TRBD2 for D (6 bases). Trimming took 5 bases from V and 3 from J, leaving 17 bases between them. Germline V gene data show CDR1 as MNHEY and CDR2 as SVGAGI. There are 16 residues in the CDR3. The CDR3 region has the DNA TGTGCCAGCAGTACGAGATGGGACTCGATCTACAATGAGCAGTTCTTC. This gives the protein CASSTRWDSIYNEQFF.

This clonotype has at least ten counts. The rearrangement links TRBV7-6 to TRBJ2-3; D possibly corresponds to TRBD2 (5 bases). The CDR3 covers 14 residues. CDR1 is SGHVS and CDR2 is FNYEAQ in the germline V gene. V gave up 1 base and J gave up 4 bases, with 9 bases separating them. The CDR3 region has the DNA TGTGCCAGCAGCTTAGGGCAGGAGGCAGATACGCAGTATTTT. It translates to CASSLGQEADTQYF.

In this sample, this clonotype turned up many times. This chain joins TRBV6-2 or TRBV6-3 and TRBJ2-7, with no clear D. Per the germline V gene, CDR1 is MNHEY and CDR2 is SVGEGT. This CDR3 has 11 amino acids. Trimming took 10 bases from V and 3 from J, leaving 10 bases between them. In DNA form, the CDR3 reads TGTGCCACCCAGGACGACTACGAGCAGTACTTC. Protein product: CATQDDYEQYF.

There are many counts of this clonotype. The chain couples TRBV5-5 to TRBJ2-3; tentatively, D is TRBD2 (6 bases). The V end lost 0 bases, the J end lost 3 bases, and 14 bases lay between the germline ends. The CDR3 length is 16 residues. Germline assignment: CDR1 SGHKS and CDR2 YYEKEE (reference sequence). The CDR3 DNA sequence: TGTGCCAGCAGCTTGGCCGCGGGGAGAGGAACAGATACGCAGTATTTT. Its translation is CASSLAAGRGTDTQYF.

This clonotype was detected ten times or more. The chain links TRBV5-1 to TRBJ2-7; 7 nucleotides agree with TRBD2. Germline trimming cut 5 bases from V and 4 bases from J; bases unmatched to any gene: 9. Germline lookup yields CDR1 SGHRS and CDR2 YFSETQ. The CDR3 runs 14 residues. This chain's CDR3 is CASRYSSGVYEQYF. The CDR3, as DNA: TGCGCCAGCAGGTATTCTAGCGGAGTTTACGAGCAGTACTTC.

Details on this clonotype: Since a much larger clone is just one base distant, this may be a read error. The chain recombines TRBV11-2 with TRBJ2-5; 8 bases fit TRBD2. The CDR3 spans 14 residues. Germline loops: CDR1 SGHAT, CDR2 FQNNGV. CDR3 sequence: CTSSLGTRGETQYF. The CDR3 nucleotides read TGTACCAGCAGCTTAGGGACTAGGGGGGAGACCCAGTACTTC.

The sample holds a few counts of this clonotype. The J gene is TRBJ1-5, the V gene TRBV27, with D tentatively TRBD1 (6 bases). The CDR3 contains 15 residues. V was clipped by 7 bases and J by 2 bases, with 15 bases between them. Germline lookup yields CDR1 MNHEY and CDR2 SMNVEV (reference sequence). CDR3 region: CASKRGGEGNQPQHF. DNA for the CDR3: TGTGCCAGCAAAAGAGGGGGGGAAGGCAATCAGCCCCAGCATTTT.

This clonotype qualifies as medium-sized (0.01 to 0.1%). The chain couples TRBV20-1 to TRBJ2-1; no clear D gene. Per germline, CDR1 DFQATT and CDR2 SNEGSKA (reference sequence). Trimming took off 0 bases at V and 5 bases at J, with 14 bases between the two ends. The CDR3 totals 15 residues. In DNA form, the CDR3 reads TGCAGTGCTAGAGATTACTCTCCCGAGGACAATGAGCAGTTCTTC. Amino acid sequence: CSARDYSPEDNEQFF.

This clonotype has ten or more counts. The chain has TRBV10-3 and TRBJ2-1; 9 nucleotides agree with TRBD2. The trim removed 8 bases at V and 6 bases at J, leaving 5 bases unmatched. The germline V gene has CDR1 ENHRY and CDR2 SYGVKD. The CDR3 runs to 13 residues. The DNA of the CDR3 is TGTGCCATCGGCGGGAGGGCCGGCAATGAGCAGTTCTTC. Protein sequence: CAIGGRAGNEQFF.